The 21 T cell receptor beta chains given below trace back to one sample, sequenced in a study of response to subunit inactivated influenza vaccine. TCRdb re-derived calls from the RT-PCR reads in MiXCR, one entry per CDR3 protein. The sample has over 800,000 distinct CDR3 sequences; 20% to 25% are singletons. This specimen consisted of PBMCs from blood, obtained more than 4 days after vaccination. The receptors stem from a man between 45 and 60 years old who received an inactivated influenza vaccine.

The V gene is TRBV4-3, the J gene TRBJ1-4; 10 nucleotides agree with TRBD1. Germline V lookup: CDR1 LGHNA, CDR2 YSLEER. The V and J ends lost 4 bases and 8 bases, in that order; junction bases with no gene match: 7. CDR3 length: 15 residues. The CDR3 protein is CASSRRQGAEEKLFF. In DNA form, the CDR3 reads TGCGCCAGCAGCCGACGACAGGGGGCGGAAGAAAAACTGTTTTTT.

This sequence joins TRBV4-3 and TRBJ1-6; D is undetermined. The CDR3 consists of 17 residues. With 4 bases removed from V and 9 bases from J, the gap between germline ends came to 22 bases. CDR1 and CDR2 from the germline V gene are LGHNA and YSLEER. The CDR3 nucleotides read TGCGCCAGCAGCCGAGAGACGGGTCTAAAATTGGGTTCACCCCTCCACTTT. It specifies CASSRETGLKLGSPLHF.

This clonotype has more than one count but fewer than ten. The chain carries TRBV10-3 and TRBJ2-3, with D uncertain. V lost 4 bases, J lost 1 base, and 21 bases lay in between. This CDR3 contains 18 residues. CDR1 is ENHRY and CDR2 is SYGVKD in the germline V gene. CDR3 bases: TGTGCCATCAGTGTCGGATCTGGCGTTAGTTTGGGCACAGATACGCAGTATTTT. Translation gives CAISVGSGVSLGTDTQYF.

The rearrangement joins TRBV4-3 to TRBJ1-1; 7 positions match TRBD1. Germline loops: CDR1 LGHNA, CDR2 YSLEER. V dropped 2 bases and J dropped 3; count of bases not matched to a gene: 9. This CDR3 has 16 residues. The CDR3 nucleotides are TGCGCCAGCAGCCAATCCCTCCCGGGACAGTACACTGAAGCTTTCTTT. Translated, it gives CASSQSLPGQYTEAFF.

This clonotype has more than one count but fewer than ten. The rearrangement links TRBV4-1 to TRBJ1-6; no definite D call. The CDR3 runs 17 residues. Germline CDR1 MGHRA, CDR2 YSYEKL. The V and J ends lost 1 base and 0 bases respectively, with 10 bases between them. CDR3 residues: CASSQVVQSSYNSPLHF. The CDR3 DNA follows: TGCGCCAGCAGCCAAGTTGTACAGAGCTCCTATAATTCACCCCTCCACTTT.

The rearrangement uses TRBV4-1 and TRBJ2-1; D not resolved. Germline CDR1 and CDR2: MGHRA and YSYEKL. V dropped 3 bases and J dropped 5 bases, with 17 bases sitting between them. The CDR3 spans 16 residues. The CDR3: CASSHIWAHIDNEQFF. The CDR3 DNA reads TGCGCCAGCAGCCATATCTGGGCTCATATCGACAATGAGCAGTTCTTC.

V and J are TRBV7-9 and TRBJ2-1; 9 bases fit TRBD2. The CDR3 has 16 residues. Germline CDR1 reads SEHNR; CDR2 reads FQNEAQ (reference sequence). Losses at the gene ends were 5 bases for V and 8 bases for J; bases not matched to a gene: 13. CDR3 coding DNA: TGTGCCAGCAGCCCACCTTTGCGGGGGGGCGGGGATGAGCAGTTCTTC. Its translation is CASSPPLRGGGDEQFF.

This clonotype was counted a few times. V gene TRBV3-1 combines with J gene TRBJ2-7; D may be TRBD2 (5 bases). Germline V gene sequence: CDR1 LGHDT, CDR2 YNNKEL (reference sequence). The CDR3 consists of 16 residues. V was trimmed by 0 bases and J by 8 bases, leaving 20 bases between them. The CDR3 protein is CASSQETSRGTPKQYF. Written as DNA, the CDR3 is TGTGCCAGCAGCCAAGAAACCTCTCGGGGAACCCCAAAGCAGTACTTC.

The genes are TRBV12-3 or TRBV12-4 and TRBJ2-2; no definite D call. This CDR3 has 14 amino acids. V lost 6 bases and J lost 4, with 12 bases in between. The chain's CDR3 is CASSQTHTTGELFF. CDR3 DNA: TGTGCCAGCAGCCAGACTCACACCACCGGGGAGCTGTTTTTT.

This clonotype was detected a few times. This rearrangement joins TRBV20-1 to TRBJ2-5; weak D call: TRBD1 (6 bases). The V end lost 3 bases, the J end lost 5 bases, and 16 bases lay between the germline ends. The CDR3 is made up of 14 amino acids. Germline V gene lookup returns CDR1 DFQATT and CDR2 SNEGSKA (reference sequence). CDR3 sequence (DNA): TGCAGTGCTAGGAGAACAGGGTTGACGGAGACCCAGTACTTC. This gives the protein CSARRTGLTETQYF.

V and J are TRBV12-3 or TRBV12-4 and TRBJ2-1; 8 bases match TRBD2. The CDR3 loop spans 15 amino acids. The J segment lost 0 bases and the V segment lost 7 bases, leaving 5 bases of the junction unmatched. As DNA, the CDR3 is TGTGCCAGCAAATTAGCGGGGAGCTCCTACAATGAGCAGTTCTTC. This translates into CASKLAGSSYNEQFF.

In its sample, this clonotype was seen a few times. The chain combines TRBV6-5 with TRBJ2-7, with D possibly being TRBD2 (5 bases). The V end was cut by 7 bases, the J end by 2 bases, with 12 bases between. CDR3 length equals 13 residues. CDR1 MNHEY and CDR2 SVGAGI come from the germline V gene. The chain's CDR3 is CASISADTYEQYF. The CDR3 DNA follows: TGTGCCAGCATTTCAGCGGATACCTACGAGCAGTACTTC.

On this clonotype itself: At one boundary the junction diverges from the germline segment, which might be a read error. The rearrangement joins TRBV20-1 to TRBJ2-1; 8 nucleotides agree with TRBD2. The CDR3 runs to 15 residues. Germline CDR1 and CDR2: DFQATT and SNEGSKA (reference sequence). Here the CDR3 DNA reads TGCAGTGCTAGAGATCCCAGCGGGAGCTTTCCTTCTATGGTCTTC. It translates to CSARDPSGSFPSMVF.

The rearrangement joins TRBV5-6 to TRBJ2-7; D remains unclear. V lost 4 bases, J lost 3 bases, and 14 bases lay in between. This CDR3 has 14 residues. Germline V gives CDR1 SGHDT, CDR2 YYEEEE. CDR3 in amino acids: CASSDGQTGYEQYF. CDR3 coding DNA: TGTGCCAGCAGCGATGGTCAAACCGGCTACGAGCAGTACTTC.

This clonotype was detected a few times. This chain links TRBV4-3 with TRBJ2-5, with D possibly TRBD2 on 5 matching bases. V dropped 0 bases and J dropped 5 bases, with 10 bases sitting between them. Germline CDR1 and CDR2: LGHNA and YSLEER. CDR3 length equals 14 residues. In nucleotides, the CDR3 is TGCGCCAGCAGCCAAGATCCCCGAGGGGAGACCCAGTACTTC. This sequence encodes CASSQDPRGETQYF.

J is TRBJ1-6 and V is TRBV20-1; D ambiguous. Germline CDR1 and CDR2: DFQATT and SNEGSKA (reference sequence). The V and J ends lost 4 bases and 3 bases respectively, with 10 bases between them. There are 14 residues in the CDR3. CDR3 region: CSAIAGFYNSPLHF. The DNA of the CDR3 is TGCAGTGCTATAGCGGGGTTCTATAATTCACCCCTCCACTTT.

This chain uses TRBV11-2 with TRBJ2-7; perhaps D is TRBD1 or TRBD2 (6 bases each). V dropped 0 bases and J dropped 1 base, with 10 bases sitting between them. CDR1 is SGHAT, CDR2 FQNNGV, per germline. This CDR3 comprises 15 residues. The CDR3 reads CASSLDGGISYEQYF. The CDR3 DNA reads TGTGCCAGCAGCTTAGACGGGGGCATATCCTACGAGCAGTACTTC.

As DNA, the CDR3 is TGTGCCAGCAGCTCCCTGGCGCTTTACACAGATACGCAGTATTTT. The encoded protein is CASSSLALYTDTQYF. The V call is TRBV7-8, the J call TRBJ2-3; D not certain. Per germline, CDR1 SGHVS and CDR2 FQNEAQ. The CDR3 length is 15 residues. Trimming took off 4 bases at V and 2 bases at J, with 13 bases between the two ends.

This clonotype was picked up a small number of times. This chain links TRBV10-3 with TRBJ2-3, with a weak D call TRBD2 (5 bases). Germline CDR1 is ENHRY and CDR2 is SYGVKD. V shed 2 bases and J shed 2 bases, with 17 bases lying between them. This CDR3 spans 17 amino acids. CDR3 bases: TGTGCCATCAGTGAGCCAACGAAATCGCGGGCCACAGATACGCAGTATTTT. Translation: CAISEPTKSRATDTQYF.

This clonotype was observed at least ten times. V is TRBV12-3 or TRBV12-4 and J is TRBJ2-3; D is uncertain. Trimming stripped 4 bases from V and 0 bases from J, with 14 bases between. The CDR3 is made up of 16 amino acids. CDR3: CASSSSLRLSTDTQYF. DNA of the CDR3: TGTGCCAGCAGTTCCTCTTTGCGGTTAAGCACAGATACGCAGTATTTT.

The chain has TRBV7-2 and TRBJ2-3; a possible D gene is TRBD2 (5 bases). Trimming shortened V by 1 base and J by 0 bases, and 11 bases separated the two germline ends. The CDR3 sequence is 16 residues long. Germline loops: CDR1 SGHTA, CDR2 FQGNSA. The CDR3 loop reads CASSLVGGRSTDTQYF. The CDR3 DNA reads TGTGCCAGCAGCTTAGTTGGAGGAAGAAGCACAGATACGCAGTATTTT.